The 15 T cell receptor beta chains reported below all come from one sample, sequenced in a study of CD8 T cells in ankylosing spondylitis. TCRdb re-analysed the 5' RACE reads in MiXCR, keeping a single row per CDR3 protein. The profile covers about 33,000 distinct CDR3 sequences, with approximately 9.9% appearing a single time and 20% taken by the ten largest. Sequencing was performed on synovial fluid, either unsorted or a sorted T cell fraction (not recorded which). These receptors were obtained from a male donor with ankylosing spondylitis.

This chain connects TRBV7-8 to TRBJ1-1, with D possibly TRBD1 on 6 matching bases. Trimming removed 5 bases from V and 6 bases from J, with 19 bases in between. Germline V gives CDR1 SGHVS, CDR2 FQNEAQ. The CDR3 is 15 amino acids. The CDR3 loop reads CASSQGPGRGAEAFF. The CDR3, as DNA: TGTGCCAGCAGCCAAGGACCGGGCAGGGGTGCTGAAGCTTTCTTT.

The chain combines TRBV10-3 with TRBJ2-2, with D perhaps matching TRBD2 (6 bases). The CDR3 has 14 residues. Trimming cost V 2 bases and J 4 bases, with 8 bases left between them. CDR1 and CDR2 from the germline V gene are ENHRY and SYGVKD. CDR3 nucleotide sequence: TGTGCCATCAGTGAGGGAGGGATCACCGGGGAGCTGTTTTTT. Translated: CAISEGGITGELFF.

The J gene is TRBJ2-7, the V gene TRBV7-2, with D possibly matching TRBD2 (6 bases). The V gene lost 5 bases and the J gene lost 4 bases, with 18 bases spanning the gap. The CDR3 extends over 15 amino acids. Germline V gene data show CDR1 as SGHTA and CDR2 as FQGNSA. The CDR3 coding sequence is TGTGCCAGCAGCCAACCCACGGGAGAGAAGTACGAGCAGTACTTC. It specifies CASSQPTGEKYEQYF.

This rearrangement joins TRBV7-3 to TRBJ2-1; TRBD2 matches at 8 bases. The junction had 6 bases not matched to a gene; V was cut back by 2 bases and J by 6 bases. CDR1 is SGHTA and CDR2 is FQGTGA in the germline V gene. The CDR3 covers 15 residues. As DNA, the CDR3 is TGTGCCAGCAGCTTACAGAGCGGGAGAGGCAATGAGCAGTTCTTC. It encodes CASSLQSGRGNEQFF.

This clonotype was recorded many times. The chain recombines TRBV12-3 or TRBV12-4 with TRBJ2-3; D is undetermined. The CDR3 is made up of 16 amino acids. V lost 6 bases and J 2 bases, leaving 18 bases between the germline ends. The CDR3 spells CASRRKQRLYTDTQYF. The CDR3, as DNA: TGTGCCAGCAGACGGAAGCAGCGCCTGTACACAGATACGCAGTATTTT.

The rearrangement links TRBV29-1 to TRBJ2-5; TRBD2 might be the D (6 bases). This CDR3 is 13 amino acids long. Germline lookup yields CDR1 SQVTM and CDR2 ANQGSEA. Deletions cut 6 bases from V and 6 bases from J, with 17 bases between. The CDR3, as DNA: TGCAGCGTAGGGGTGGAGGGCCCGAAGACCCAGTACTTC. Residues: CSVGVEGPKTQYF.

This sequence joins TRBV7-8 and TRBJ2-1; D not resolved. Trimming removed 4 bases at V and 3 bases at J, with 10 bases between. The CDR3 length is 14 residues. Looked up from germline, CDR1 is SGHVS and CDR2 is FQNEAQ. CDR3 amino acids: CASSSGSVYNEQFF. The DNA of the CDR3 is TGTGCCAGCAGCTCCGGTTCCGTCTACAATGAGCAGTTCTTC.

Ten or more counts support this clonotype. The V and J genes are TRBV24-1 and TRBJ2-7; TRBD1 agrees at 8 bases. V was pared by 4 bases and J by 7 bases, with 8 bases of the junction left unmatched. The CDR3 contains 14 residues. The germline V gene encodes CDR1 KGHDR and CDR2 SFDVKD. As DNA, the CDR3 is TGTGCCACCAGTGACACCCGGACAGGGTTGGAGCAGTACTTC. Translating it yields CATSDTRTGLEQYF.

There are many counts of this clonotype. The chain links TRBV12-3 or TRBV12-4 to TRBJ2-5; 10 nucleotides match TRBD2. The CDR3 loop spans 15 amino acids. The junction had 9 bases not matched to a gene; V was cut back by 7 bases and J by 4 bases. CDR3 sequence reads: CASTLAGVKGETQYF. The CDR3 bases are TGTGCCAGCACTCTAGCGGGAGTAAAGGGAGAGACCCAGTACTTC.

V is TRBV4-3 and J is TRBJ2-5; 15 nucleotides align to TRBD2. Germline V CDR1 and CDR2: LGHNA, YSLEER. CDR3 length: 16 amino acids. The V segment lost 4 bases and the J segment 4 bases; nucleotides outside the gene matches: 4. As DNA, the CDR3 is TGCGCCAGCAGCCTGGGACTAGCGGGAGGTCTAGAGACCCAGTACTTC. This encodes CASSLGLAGGLETQYF.

V gene TRBV6-1 combines with J gene TRBJ2-5; maybe TRBD2 (6 bases). The CDR3 covers 14 residues. The germline gives CDR1 MNHNS, CDR2 SASEGT. Deletions cut 6 bases from V and 5 bases from J, with 16 bases between. CDR3 nucleotides: TGTGCCAGCAGCCTCGCGCGGGGAGCGGAGACCCAGTACTTC. Translation: CASSLARGAETQYF.

This clonotype was counted ten times or more. The chain is built from TRBV2 and TRBJ2-2, with TRBD2 matching over 9 bases. There are 19 residues in the CDR3. Losses at the gene ends were 3 bases for V and 5 bases for J; bases not matched to a gene: 16. CDR1 SNHLY and CDR2 FYNNEI come from the germline V gene. The CDR3 spells CASSEPSGLAAEGTGELFF. The CDR3 DNA reads as TGTGCCAGCAGTGAGCCGTCGGGACTAGCTGCTGAAGGGACCGGGGAGCTGTTTTTT.

V is TRBV20-1 and J is TRBJ2-3; D is perhaps TRBD1 (7 bases). The V gene's germline CDR1 is DFQATT and CDR2 SNEGSKA (reference sequence). V shed 1 base and J shed 4 bases, with 12 bases lying between them. The CDR3 loop spans 14 amino acids. The CDR3 loop is CSARGQGLADTQYF. Written as DNA, the CDR3 is TGCAGTGCTAGAGGACAGGGACTGGCAGATACGCAGTATTTT.

There are a few counts of this clonotype. This chain connects TRBV2 to TRBJ2-7; 12 nucleotides agree with TRBD1. Germline lookup yields CDR1 SNHLY and CDR2 FYNNEI. The CDR3 consists of 15 residues. V lost 5 bases and J lost 2; bases outside the gene matches: 4. The CDR3 loop reads CASSRDRGPAYEQYF. The CDR3 DNA reads as TGTGCCAGCAGTAGGGACAGGGGGCCCGCCTACGAGCAGTACTTC. The full variable domain, completed using reference TRBV2 and TRBJ2-7, is EPEVTQTPSHQVTQMGQEVILRCVPISNHLYFYWYRQILGQKVEFLVSFYNNEISEKSEIFDDQFSVERPDGSNFTLKIRSTKLEDSAMYFCASSRDRGPAYEQYFGPGTRLTVT.

This clonotype was detected many times. This chain joins TRBV27 and TRBJ2-7; D gene uncertain. This CDR3 spans 14 amino acids. V dropped 5 bases and J dropped 0 bases, with 11 bases sitting between them. CDR1 is MNHEY, CDR2 SMNVEV, per germline (reference sequence). The CDR3 region is CASSPRALSYEQYF. The CDR3 region has the DNA TGTGCCAGCAGTCCCCGGGCACTCTCCTACGAGCAGTACTTC.